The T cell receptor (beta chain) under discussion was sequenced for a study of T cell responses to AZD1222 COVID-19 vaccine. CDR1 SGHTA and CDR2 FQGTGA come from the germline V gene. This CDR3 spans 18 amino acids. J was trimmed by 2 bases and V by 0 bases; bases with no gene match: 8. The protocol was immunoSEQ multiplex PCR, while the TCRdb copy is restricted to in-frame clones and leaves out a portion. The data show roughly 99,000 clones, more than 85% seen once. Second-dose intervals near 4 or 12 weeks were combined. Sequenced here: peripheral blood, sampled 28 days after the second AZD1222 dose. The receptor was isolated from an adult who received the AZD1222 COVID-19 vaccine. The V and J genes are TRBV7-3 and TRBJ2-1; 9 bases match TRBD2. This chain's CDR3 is CASSLTPNSGSTYNEQFF. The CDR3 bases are TGTGCCAGCAGCTTAACTCCTAATAGCGGGAGTACCTACAATGAGCAGTTCTTC.